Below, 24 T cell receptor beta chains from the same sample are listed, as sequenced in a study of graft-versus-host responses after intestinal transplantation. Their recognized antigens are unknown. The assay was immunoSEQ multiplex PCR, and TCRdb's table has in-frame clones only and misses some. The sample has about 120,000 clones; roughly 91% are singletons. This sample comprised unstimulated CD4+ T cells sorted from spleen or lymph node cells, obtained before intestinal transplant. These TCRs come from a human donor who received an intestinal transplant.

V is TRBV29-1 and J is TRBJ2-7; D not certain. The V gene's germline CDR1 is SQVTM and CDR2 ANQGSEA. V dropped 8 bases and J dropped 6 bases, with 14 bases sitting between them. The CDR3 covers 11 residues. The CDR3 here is CSLRWGSEQYF. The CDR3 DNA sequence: TGCAGCCTCCGGTGGGGATCCGAGCAGTACTTC.

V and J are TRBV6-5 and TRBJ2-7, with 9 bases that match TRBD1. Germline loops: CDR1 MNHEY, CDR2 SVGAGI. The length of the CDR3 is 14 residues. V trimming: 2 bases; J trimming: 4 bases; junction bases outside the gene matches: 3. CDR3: CASSYDRGRYEQYF. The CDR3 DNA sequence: TGTGCCAGCAGTTACGACAGGGGGAGGTACGAGCAGTACTTC.

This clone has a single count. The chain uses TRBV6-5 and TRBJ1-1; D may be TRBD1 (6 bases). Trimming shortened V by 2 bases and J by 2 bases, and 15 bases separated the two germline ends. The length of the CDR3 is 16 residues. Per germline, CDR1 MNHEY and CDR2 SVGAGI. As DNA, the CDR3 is TGTGCCAGCAGTTACCCCCCCGGGGGGCTTAACACTGAAGCTTTCTTT. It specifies CASSYPPGGLNTEAFF.

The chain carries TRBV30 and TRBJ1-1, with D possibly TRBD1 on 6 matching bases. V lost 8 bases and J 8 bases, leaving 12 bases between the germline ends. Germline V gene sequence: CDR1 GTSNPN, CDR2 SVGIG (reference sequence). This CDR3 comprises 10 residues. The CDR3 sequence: CAGNRVEAFF. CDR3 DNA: TGTGCCGGAAACAGGGTAGAAGCTTTCTTT.

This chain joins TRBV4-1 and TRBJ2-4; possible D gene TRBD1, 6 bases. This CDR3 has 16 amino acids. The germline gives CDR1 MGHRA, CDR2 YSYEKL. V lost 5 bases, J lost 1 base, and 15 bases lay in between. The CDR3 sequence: CASSEGQSLAKNIQYF. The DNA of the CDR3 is TGCGCCAGCAGCGAAGGACAGTCCCTCGCCAAAAACATTCAGTACTTC.

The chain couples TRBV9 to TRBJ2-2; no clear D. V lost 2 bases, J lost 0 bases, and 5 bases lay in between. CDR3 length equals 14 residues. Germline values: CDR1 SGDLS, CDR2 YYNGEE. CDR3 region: CASSVAPNTGELFF. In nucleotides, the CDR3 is TGTGCCAGCAGCGTTGCCCCGAACACCGGGGAGCTGTTTTTT.

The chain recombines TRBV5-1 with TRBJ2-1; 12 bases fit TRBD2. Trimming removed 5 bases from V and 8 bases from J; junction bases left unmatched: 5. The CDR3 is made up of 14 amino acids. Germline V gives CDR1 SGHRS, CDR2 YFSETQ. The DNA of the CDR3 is TGCGCCAGCAGTCTGACTAGCGGGAGTGATGAGCAGTTCTTC. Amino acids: CASSLTSGSDEQFF.

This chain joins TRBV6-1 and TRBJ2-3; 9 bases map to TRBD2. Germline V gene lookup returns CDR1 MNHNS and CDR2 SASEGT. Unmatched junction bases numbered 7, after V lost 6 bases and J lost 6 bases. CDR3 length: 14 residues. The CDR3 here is CASRQAGGWDTQYF. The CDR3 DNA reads TGTGCCAGCAGGCAGGCGGGAGGGTGGGATACGCAGTATTTT.

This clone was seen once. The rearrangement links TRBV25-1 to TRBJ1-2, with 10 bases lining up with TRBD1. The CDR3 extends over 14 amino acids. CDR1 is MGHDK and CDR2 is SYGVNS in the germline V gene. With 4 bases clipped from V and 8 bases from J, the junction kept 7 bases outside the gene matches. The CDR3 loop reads CASSGRQGAGGYTF. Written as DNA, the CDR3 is TGTGCCAGCAGTGGCAGACAGGGGGCGGGGGGCTACACCTTC.

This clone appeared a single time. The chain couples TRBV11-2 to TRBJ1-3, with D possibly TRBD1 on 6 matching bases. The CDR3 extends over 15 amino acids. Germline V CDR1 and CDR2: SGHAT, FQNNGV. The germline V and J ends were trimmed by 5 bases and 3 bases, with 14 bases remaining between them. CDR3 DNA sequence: TGTGCCAGCAGCCCAGCGAGGGGGGGTGGAAACACCATATATTTT. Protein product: CASSPARGGGNTIYF.

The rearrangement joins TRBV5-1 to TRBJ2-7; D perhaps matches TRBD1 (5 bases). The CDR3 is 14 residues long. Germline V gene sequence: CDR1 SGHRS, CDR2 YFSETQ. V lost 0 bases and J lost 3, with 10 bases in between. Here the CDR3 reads CASSLVDRSYEQYF. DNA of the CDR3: TGCGCCAGCAGCTTGGTCGACAGAAGCTACGAGCAGTACTTC.

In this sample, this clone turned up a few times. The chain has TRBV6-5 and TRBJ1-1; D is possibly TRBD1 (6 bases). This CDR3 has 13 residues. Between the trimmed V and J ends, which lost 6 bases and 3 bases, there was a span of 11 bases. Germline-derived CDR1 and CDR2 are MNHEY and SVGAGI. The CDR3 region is CASSTDRDTEAFF. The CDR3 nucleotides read TGTGCCAGCAGCACGGACAGAGACACTGAAGCTTTCTTT.

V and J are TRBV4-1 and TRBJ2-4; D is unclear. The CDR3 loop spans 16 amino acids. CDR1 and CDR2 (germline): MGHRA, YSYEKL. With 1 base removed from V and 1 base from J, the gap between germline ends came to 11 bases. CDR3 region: CASSQAYTVAKNIQYF. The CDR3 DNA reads TGCGCCAGCAGCCAAGCATACACCGTCGCCAAAAACATTCAGTACTTC.

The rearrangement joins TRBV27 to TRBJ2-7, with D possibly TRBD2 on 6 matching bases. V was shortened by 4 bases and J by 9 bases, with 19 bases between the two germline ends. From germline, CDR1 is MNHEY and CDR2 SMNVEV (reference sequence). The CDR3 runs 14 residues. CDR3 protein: CASSSREPFVGQYF. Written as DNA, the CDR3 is TGTGCCAGCAGTTCGCGGGAACCGTTTGTTGGGCAGTACTTC.

DNA for the CDR3: TGTGCCAGCAGCTCACAGGGAATCTCAGATACGCAGTATTTT. The encoded protein is CASSSQGISDTQYF. This chain links TRBV7-2 with TRBJ2-3; D is perhaps TRBD1 (6 bases). The CDR3 sequence is 14 residues long. Germline V gene data show CDR1 as SGHTA and CDR2 as FQGNSA. V lost 4 bases to trimming and J lost 4 bases, with 12 bases between them.

CDR3 nucleotide sequence: TGTGCCAGCAGCCAAAACCTAGCGGGGCCCTACGAGCAGTACTTC. It is translated as CASSQNLAGPYEQYF. The chain uses TRBV4-2 and TRBJ2-7, with 9 bases lining up with TRBD2. Germline CDR1 and CDR2: LGHNA and YNFKEQ. V trimming: 2 bases; J trimming: 2 bases; junction bases outside the gene matches: 4. This CDR3 comprises 15 residues.

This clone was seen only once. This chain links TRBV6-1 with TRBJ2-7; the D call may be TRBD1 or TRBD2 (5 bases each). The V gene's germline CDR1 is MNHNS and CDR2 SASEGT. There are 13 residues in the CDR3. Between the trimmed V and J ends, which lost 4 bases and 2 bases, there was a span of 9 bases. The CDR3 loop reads CASSVGTPYEQYF. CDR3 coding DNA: TGTGCCAGCAGTGTAGGGACCCCCTACGAGCAGTACTTC.

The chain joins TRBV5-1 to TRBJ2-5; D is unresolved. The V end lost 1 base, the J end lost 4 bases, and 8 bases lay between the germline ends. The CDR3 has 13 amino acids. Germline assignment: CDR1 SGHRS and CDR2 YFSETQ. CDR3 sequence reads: CASSLWVGETQYF. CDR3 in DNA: TGCGCCAGCAGCTTGTGGGTTGGAGAGACCCAGTACTTC. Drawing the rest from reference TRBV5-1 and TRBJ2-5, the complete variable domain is KAGVTQTPRYLIKTRGQQVTLSCSPISGHRSVSWYQQTPGQGLQFLFEYFSETQRNKGNFPGRFSGRQFSNSRSEMNVSTLELGDSALYLCASSLWVGETQYFGPGTRLLVL.

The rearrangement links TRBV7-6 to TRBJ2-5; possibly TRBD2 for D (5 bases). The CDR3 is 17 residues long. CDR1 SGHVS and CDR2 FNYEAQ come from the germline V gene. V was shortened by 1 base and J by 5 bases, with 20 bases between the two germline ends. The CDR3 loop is CASSLGVSVPPRETQYF. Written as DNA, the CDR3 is TGTGCCAGCAGCTTAGGTGTTAGCGTCCCGCCCCGGGAGACCCAGTACTTC.

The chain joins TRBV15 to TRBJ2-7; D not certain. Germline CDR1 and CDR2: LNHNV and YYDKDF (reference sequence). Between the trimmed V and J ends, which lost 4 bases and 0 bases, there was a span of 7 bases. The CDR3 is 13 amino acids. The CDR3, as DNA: TGTGCCACCAGCATCCACAGCTCCTACGAGCAGTACTTC. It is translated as CATSIHSSYEQYF.

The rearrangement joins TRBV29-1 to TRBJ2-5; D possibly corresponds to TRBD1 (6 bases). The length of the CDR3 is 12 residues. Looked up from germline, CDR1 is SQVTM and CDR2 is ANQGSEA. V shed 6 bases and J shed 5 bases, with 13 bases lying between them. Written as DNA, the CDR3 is TGCAGCGTGTGCAGGGGATCGGAGACCCAGTACTTC. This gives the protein CSVCRGSETQYF.

This CDR3 reads CAISAGQRRNTEAFF. CDR3 coding DNA: TGTGCCATCAGTGCGGGACAGAGACGGAACACTGAAGCTTTCTTT. The chain has TRBV10-3 and TRBJ1-1; 7 bases are shared with TRBD1. Germline V gene lookup returns CDR1 ENHRY and CDR2 SYGVKD. V lost 4 bases and J lost 1; bases outside the gene matches: 6. This CDR3 spans 15 amino acids.

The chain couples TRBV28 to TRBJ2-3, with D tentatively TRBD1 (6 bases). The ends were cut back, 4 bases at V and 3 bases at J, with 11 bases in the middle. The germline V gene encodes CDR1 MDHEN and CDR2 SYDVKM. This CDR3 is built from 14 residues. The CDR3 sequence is CASSSSGTTDTQYF. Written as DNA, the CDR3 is TGTGCCAGCAGTTCCTCTGGGACAACAGATACGCAGTATTTT.

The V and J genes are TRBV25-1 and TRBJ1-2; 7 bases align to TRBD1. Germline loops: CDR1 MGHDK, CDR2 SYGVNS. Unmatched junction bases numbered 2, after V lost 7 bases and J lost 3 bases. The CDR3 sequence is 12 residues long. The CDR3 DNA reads TGTGCCAGCAAGGGACAGTACTATGGCTACACCTTC. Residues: CASKGQYYGYTF.